This TCR beta chain was identified during a study of T-cell reconstitution after alpha-beta-depleted transplantation in children. Study-wide points: A year had passed since transplant, and T-cell counts and diversity by then came mostly from newly produced T cells. Approximately two months post-transplant, alpha-beta T cells reportedly originated from several hundred expanded graft clones. Some patients' high day-60 TCRbeta diversity was attributed to recipient cells surviving conditioning.

Germline loops: CDR1 KGHDR, CDR2 SFDVKD. The CDR3 sequence is 15 residues long. V was pared by 2 bases and J by 3 bases, with 9 bases between. Preparing the TCRbeta library involved the use of unique molecular identifiers. Each CDR3 protein gets one entry after TCRdb re-called the PCR reads with MiXCR. The data contain approximately 430,000 distinct CDR3 sequences, around 15% of them singletons. This clonotype was counted only a few times. As yet, its antigen is unknown. The chain carries TRBV24-1 and TRBJ1-4; D is ambiguous. The sequenced sample was PBMCs, mostly from graft donor cells, obtained 360 days after TCRalphabeta/CD19-depleted stem cell transplant. This clonotype was sampled from a boy under two years old who had a stem cell transplant for Wiskott-Aldrich syndrome, so the T cells may come from the graft donor. The CDR3 nucleotides are TGTGCCACCAGTGATTCTAGGATGGCTAATGAAAAACTGTTTTTT. It codes for CATSDSRMANEKLFF.